This is a list of T cell receptor beta chains from one sample in a study of blood T cell repertoires in COVID-19. Some clones are missing from TCRdb's copy, which holds only in-frame ones; the method was immunoSEQ multiplex PCR. The sample lists under 300,000 clones; more than 70% were seen once. Sequencing input: peripheral blood. These receptors were collected from a woman in her 40s who had recovered from COVID-19. The CDR3 runs from the conserved cysteine through the conserved F or W. D genes are given only for firm matches. Not all rows give a size; the values are once, few, many and, for expanded clones, a class.

D,V,size,J,CDR3,DNA
TRBD1,TRBV2,few,TRBJ1-6,CARQGADSPLHF,TGTGCCCGACAGGGGGCGGATTCACCCCTCCACTTT
.,TRBV4-3,.,TRBJ2-5,CASSQAGNGGRQETQYF,TGCGCCAGCAGCCAGGCCGGGAACGGGGGGCGACAAGAGACCCAGTACTTC
.,TRBV9,.,TRBJ2-2,CASSPGQLHTGELFF,TGTGCCAGCAGCCCAGGCCAGCTCCACACCGGGGAGCTGTTTTTT
.,TRBV23-1,.,TRBJ1-2,CASIPVAGDYGYTF,TGCGCCAGCATCCCAGTAGCAGGGGACTATGGCTACACCTTC
.,TRBV7-9,.,TRBJ2-1,CASSPPSPPYNEQFF,TGTGCCAGCAGCCCCCCGAGTCCCCCCTACAATGAGCAGTTCTTC
TRBD2,TRBV6-2/TRBV6-3,.,TRBJ2-7,CASSTSAYEQYF,TGTGCCAGCAGTACTAGCGCCTACGAGCAGTACTTC
.,TRBV5-1,.,TRBJ2-7,CASSLGLQPSYEQYF,TGCGCCAGCAGCTTGGGGCTTCAACCCTCCTACGAGCAGTACTTC
.,TRBV5-1,.,TRBJ1-1,CASSLGEAYLDTEAFF,TGCGCCAGCAGCCTCGGCGAGGCCTATTTGGACACTGAAGCTTTCTTT
.,TRBV19,.,TRBJ1-2,CASSIEKGGYGYTF,TGTGCCAGTAGTATAGAGAAGGGGGGGTATGGCTACACCTTC
TRBD1,TRBV16,.,TRBJ1-6,CASSQSGTGDSPLHF,TGTGCCAGCAGCCAATCGGGGACAGGGGATTCACCCCTCCACTTT
TRBD1,TRBV6-2/TRBV6-3,once,TRBJ1-2,CASSYSTGVYGYTF,TGTGCCAGCAGTTACTCGACAGGGGTCTATGGCTACACCTTC
.,TRBV7-2,.,TRBJ1-2,CASSFASNSYGYTF,TGTGCCAGCAGCTTCGCGTCCAACTCCTATGGCTACACCTTC
.,TRBV29-1,.,TRBJ1-5,CSVRVYSNQPQHF,TGCAGCGTTCGGGTATATAGCAATCAGCCCCAGCATTTT
TRBD2,TRBV5-8,.,TRBJ2-1,CASSLLTLAGTGNNEQFF,TGTGCCAGCAGCTTGCTCACGCTAGCGGGGACCGGGAACAATGAGCAGTTCTTC
TRBD1,TRBV27,.,TRBJ1-2,CASSYPTGGGYTF,TGTGCCAGCAGTTACCCCACAGGGGGTGGCTACACCTTC
.,TRBV30,.,TRBJ1-4,CAWTPHSVRGLFF,TGTGCCTGGACGCCTCATTCGGTCCGGGGACTGTTTTTT
TRBD2,TRBV4-3,.,TRBJ2-3,CASSQDPSGPAGTQYF,TGCGCCAGCAGCCAAGATCCCTCGGGTCCAGCGGGGACGCAGTATTTT
TRBD1,TRBV7-6,.,TRBJ2-1,CASSLDRVGQFF,TGTGCCAGCAGTCTGGACAGGGTGGGGCAGTTCTTC
.,TRBV6-2/TRBV6-3,.,TRBJ1-5,CASTPAGGNQPQHF,TGTGCCAGCACCCCGGCAGGGGGCAATCAGCCCCAGCATTTT
TRBD1,TRBV18,.,TRBJ2-5,CASSRQDRGRGETQYF,TGTGCCAGCTCACGACAGGACAGGGGTAGGGGTGAGACCCAGTACTTC
TRBD2,TRBV2,.,TRBJ2-1,CANPLAGLDNEQFF,TGTGCCAACCCTCTAGCGGGACTCGACAATGAGCAGTTCTTC
TRBD1,TRBV7-3,.,TRBJ2-7,CASSLKGRGRDEQYF,TGTGCCAGCAGCTTAAAGGGCAGGGGGCGGGACGAGCAGTACTTC
TRBD2,TRBV5-4,.,TRBJ2-1,CASRYRLAGGPTLSYNEQFF,TGTGCCAGCAGGTACCGACTAGCGGGAGGCCCTACGTTATCCTACAATGAGCAGTTCTTC
TRBD1,TRBV25-1,.,TRBJ2-5,CASSEGDRGIQYF,TGTGCCAGCAGTGAGGGGGACAGGGGTATCCAGTACTTC
.,TRBV14,.,TRBJ1-4,CASSKAVGRGREKLFF,TGTGCCAGCAGCAAGGCGGTCGGCAGAGGGAGGGAAAAACTGTTTTTT
.,TRBV6-5,.,TRBJ1-6,CASSYGGQSPLHF,TGTGCCAGCAGTTACGGGGGCCAGTCACCCCTCCACTTT
TRBD2,TRBV27,.,TRBJ2-1,CASTPPRGDSGGAYNEQFF,TGTGCCAGCACCCCACCGCGCGGCGACTCGGGAGGCGCCTACAATGAGCAGTTCTTC
TRBD1,TRBV18,.,TRBJ1-1,CASSPLTGEGAEAFF,TGTGCCAGCTCACCCTTAACAGGGGAAGGGGCTGAAGCTTTCTTT
.,TRBV6-4,.,TRBJ2-3,CASGPTPSDTQYF,TGTGCCAGCGGCCCCACACCCTCCGATACGCAGTATTTT
TRBD1,TRBV6-2/TRBV6-3,.,TRBJ1-1,CASSQLGGRGVPEAFF,TGTGCCAGCAGTCAACTTGGCGGCAGGGGGGTACCTGAAGCTTTCTTT
TRBD1,TRBV5-3,.,TRBJ1-2,CARSAGGQASYGYTF,TGTGCCAGAAGCGCCGGCGGACAGGCCTCCTATGGCTACACCTTC
.,TRBV27,.,TRBJ1-2,CASSFGPWGYTF,TGTGCCAGCAGTTTTGGGCCCTGGGGCTACACCTTC
TRBD1,TRBV19,few,TRBJ1-4,CATSSNRGPATNEKLFF,TGTGCCACTTCTTCGAACAGGGGCCCTGCAACTAATGAAAAACTGTTTTTT
TRBD2,TRBV10-1,.,TRBJ2-1,CASTGGWTSGVYNEQFF,TGCGCCAGCACCGGCGGGTGGACTAGCGGGGTCTACAATGAGCAGTTCTTC
TRBD2,TRBV24-1,.,TRBJ2-3,CATSDTREGRDTQYF,TGTGCCACCAGTGACACCCGGGAGGGCCGGGATACGCAGTATTTT
TRBD2,TRBV19,.,TRBJ2-7,CASSPGSGTYEQYF,TGTGCCAGTAGCCCGGGTAGCGGGACGTACGAGCAGTACTTC
.,TRBV5-6,.,TRBJ1-4,CASSWGPSQTPNEKLFF,TGTGCCAGCAGCTGGGGGCCATCACAGACCCCTAATGAAAAACTGTTTTTT
TRBD2,TRBV5-1,.,TRBJ2-2,CASSYGLAENTGELFF,TGCGCCAGCAGTTACGGACTAGCGGAGAACACCGGGGAGCTGTTTTTT
.,TRBV14,.,TRBJ1-4,CASSQGGRGLATNEKLFF,TGTGCCAGCAGCCAAGGGGGCAGGGGCCTTGCAACTAATGAAAAACTGTTTTTT
.,TRBV6-5,.,TRBJ1-4,CASSYSGRNEKLFF,TGTGCCAGCAGTTACTCTGGCAGAAATGAAAAACTGTTTTTT
TRBD1,TRBV5-6,.,TRBJ1-2,CASSLLEDRVGSYGYTF,TGTGCCAGCAGCTTGCTTGAGGACAGGGTCGGGAGCTATGGCTACACCTTC
TRBD2,TRBV19,many,TRBJ2-1,CASSITGGSYNEQFF,TGTGCCAGTAGTATAACTGGCGGGAGCTACAATGAGCAGTTCTTC
.,TRBV29-1,many,TRBJ2-1,CSATTGSYNEQFF,TGCAGCGCCACCACGGGGAGCTACAATGAGCAGTTCTTC
.,TRBV5-4,.,TRBJ1-2,CASSLGQDYYGYTF,TGTGCCAGCAGCTTGGGACAGGACTACTATGGCTACACCTTC
TRBD1,TRBV19,.,TRBJ2-7,CATRTGGTYEQYF,TGTGCCACCAGGACAGGGGGCACGTACGAGCAGTACTTC
TRBD2,TRBV7-3,.,TRBJ2-5,CASSLGTRGSQETQYF,TGTGCCAGCAGCTTAGGGACTAGGGGTTCCCAAGAGACCCAGTACTTC
TRBD1,TRBV6-5,.,TRBJ1-2,CASSPTGENYGYTF,TGTGCCAGCAGCCCGACAGGGGAGAACTATGGCTACACCTTC
.,TRBV9,few,TRBJ2-2,CASTTRVPGELFF,TGTGCCAGCACCACACGGGTCCCCGGGGAGCTGTTTTTT
TRBD2,TRBV20-1,.,TRBJ2-1,CSASGASGSGDEQFF,TGCAGTGCTAGTGGGGCTAGCGGGAGTGGGGATGAGCAGTTCTTC
TRBD2,TRBV18,.,TRBJ2-3,CASSQREGRDTQYF,TGTGCCAGCTCACAGCGGGAGGGCCGGGATACGCAGTATTTT